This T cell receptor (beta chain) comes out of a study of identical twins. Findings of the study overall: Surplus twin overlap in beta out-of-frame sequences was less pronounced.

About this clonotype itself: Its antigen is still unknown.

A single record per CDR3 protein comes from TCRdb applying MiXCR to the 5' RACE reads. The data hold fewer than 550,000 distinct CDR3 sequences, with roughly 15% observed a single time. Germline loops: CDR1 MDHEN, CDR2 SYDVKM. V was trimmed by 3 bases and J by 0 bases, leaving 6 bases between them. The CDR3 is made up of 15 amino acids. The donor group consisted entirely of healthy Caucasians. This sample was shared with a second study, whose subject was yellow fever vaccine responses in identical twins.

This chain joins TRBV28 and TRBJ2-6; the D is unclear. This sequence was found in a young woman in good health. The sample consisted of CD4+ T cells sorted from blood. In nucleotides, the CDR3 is TGTGCCAGCAGTTTCTTCCGCTCTGGGGCCAACGTCCTGACTTTC. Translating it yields CASSFFRSGANVLTF.